The clone carrying this T cell receptor beta chain appeared a few times. TCRdb used MiXCR to reprocess the RT-PCR reads, holding one entry per CDR3 protein. The sample includes about 780,000 distinct CDR3 sequences, approximately 17% of them seen just once. This record belongs to a study of response to subunit inactivated influenza vaccine. Germline V lookup: CDR1 MNHEY, CDR2 SMNVEV (reference sequence). Unmatched junction bases numbered 14, after V lost 7 bases and J lost 10 bases. The CDR3 is 16 amino acids. The source is a man aged 50-59 years who received an inactivated influenza vaccine. The chain recombines TRBV27 with TRBJ2-3; 13 nucleotides match TRBD2. Here the sequenced sample was PBMCs from blood, taken around 5 days after vaccination. This CDR3 reads CASTSLAGGRSESQYF. CDR3 DNA: TGTGCCAGCACTTCACTAGCGGGGGGGCGGTCGGAGTCGCAGTATTTT.